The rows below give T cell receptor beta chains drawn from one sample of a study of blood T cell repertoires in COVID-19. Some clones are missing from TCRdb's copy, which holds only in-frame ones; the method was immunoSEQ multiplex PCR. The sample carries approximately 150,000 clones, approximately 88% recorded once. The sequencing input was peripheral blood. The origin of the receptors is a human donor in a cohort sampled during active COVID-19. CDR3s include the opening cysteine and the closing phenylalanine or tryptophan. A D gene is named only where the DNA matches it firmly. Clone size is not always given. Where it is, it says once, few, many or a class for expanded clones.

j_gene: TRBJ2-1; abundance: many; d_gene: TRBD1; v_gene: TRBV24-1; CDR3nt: TGTGCCACCGCGGGACAGGGAGAACCCAATGAGCAGTTCTTC; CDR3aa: CATAGQGEPNEQFF
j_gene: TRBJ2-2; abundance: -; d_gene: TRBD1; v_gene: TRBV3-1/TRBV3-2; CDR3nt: TGTGCCAGCAGCCCGTGGACAGGGGAAAGCACCGGGGAGCTGTTTTTT; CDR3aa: CASSPWTGESTGELFF
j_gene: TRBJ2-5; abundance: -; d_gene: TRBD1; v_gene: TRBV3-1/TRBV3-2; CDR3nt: TGTGCCAGCAGCCAAGATGGGACAGGGGGAGAGACCCAGTACTTC; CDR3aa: CASSQDGTGGETQYF
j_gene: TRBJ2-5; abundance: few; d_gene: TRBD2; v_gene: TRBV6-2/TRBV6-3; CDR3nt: TGTGCCAGCAGCTCACTAGCGGGGAGGGAGACCCAGTACTTC; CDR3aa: CASSSLAGRETQYF
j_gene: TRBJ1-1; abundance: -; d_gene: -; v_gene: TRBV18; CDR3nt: TGTGCCAGCTCACCAACTAAGGACACTGAAGCTTTCTTT; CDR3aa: CASSPTKDTEAFF
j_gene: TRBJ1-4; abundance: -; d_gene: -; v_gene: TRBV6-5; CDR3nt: TGTGCCAGCAGCGCCGAGACAGCAAATGAAAAACTGTTTTTT; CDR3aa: CASSAETANEKLFF
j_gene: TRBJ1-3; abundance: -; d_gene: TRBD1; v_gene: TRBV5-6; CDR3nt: TGTGCCAGCAGCTTGGACAGGGGGTTCGGAAGCTCTGGAAACACCATATATTTT; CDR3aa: CASSLDRGFGSSGNTIYF
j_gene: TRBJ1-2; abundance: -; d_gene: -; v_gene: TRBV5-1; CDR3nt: TGCGCCAGCAGCTTAGACTACAGGGTTGGTGGCTATGGCTACACCTTC; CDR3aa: CASSLDYRVGGYGYTF
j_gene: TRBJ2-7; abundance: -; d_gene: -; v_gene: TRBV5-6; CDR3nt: TGTGCCAGCAGCTTGTTACCGGGGACTTTGCCTGAGGACGAGCAGTACTTC; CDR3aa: CASSLLPGTLPEDEQYF
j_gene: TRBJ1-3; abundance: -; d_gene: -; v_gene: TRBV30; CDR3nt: TGTGCCTGGAGTGTGGGAGGAACCTCTGGAAACACCATATATTTT; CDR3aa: CAWSVGGTSGNTIYF
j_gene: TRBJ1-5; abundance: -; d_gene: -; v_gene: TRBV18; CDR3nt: TGTGCCAGCTCACCCTTACAGGAATATCAGCCCCAGCATTTT; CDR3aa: CASSPLQEYQPQHF
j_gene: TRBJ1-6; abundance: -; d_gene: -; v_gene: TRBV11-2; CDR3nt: TGTGCCAGCAGCTTAGACCCGGGGGGAAATTCACCCCTCCACTTT; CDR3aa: CASSLDPGGNSPLHF
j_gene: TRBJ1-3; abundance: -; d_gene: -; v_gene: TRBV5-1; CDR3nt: TGCGCCAGCAGCTTGGAGAGCTCTGGAAACACCATATATTTT; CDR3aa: CASSLESSGNTIYF
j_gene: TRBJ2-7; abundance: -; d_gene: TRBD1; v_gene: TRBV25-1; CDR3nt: TGTGCCAGCAGAGGATCCGGGACAGTCTCCTACGAGCAGTACTTC; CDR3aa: CASRGSGTVSYEQYF
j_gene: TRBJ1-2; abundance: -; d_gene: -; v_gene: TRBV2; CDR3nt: TGTGCCAGCAGGCTGCTACTAGGGAACTATGGCTACACCTTC; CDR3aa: CASRLLLGNYGYTF
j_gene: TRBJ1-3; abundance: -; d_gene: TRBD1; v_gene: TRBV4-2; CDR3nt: TGTGCCAGCAGCCGCGCCCAGGGGGCAGGGGGAAACACCATATATTTT; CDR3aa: CASSRAQGAGGNTIYF
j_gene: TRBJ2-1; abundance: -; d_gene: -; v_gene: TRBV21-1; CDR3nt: TGTGCCAGCAGCAGAGGGACTAGCGGATACAATGAGCAGTTCTTC; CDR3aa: CASSRGTSGYNEQFF
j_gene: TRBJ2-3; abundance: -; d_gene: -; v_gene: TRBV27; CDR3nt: TGTGCCAGCAGTTTTGCCGGGAGCACAGATACGCAGTATTTT; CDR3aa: CASSFAGSTDTQYF
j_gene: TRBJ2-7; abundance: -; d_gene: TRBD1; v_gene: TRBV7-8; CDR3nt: TGTGCCAGCAGCCTTATAATAGGGCAGGGGGTGCAGTACTTC; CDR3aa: CASSLIIGQGVQYF
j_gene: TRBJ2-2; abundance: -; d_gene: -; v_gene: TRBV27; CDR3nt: TGTGCCAGCAGTTTTGAGGGGGGGCACACCGGGGAGCTGTTTTTT; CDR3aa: CASSFEGGHTGELFF
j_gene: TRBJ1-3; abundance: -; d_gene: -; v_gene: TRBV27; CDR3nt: TGTGCCAGCAGAGGAGCACGCTCTGGAAACACCATATATTTT; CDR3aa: CASRGARSGNTIYF
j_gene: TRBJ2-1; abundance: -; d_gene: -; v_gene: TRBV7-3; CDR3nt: TGTGCCAGCAGCCCGCGAGGTGGGTCAGGGACCTACAATGAGCAGTTCTTC; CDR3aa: CASSPRGGSGTYNEQFF